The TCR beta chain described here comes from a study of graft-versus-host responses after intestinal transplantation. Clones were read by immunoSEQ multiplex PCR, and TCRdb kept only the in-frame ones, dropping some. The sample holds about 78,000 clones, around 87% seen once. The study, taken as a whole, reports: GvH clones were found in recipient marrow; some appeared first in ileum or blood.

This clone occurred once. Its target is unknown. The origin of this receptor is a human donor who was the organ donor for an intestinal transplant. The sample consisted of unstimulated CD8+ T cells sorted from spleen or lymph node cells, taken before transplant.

CDR3 nucleotide sequence: TGTGCCAGCAGCCGTCCGGGGGACTACTACGAGCAGTACTTC. This encodes CASSRPGDYYEQYF. The chain combines TRBV4-2 with TRBJ2-7; TRBD2 matches 7 bases. The CDR3 extends over 14 amino acids. The V and J ends lost 4 bases and 3 bases, in that order; junction bases with no gene match: 6. CDR1 and CDR2 from the germline V gene are LGHNA and YNFKEQ.